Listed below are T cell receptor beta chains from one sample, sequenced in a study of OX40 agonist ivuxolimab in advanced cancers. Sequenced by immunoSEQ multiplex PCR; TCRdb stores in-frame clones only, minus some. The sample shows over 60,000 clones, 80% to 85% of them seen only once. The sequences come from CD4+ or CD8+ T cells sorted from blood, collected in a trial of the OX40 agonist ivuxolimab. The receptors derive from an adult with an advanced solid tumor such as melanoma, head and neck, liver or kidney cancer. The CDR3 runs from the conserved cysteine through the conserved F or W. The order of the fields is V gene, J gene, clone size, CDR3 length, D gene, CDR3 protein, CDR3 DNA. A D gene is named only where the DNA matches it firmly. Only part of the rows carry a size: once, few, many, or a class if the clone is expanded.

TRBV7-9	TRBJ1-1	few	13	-	CASIHPGENEAFF	TGTGCCAGCATCCACCCGGGGGAGAATGAAGCTTTCTTT
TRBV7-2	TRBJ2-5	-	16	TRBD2	CASSKGLAGEGETQYF	TGTGCCAGCAGCAAGGGACTAGCGGGAGAGGGGGAGACCCAGTACTTC
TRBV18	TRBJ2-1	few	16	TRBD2	CASSPSGLAAYNEQFF	TGTGCCAGCTCACCCTCGGGACTAGCGGCCTACAATGAGCAGTTCTTC
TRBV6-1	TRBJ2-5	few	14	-	CASSVGSAQETQYF	TGTGCCAGCAGTGTGGGGTCTGCCCAAGAGACCCAGTACTTC
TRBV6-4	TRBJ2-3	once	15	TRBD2	CASSELGLAGDTQYF	TGTGCCAGCAGTGAATTGGGACTAGCGGGAGATACGCAGTATTTT
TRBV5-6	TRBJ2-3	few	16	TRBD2	CASSPRGAGALDTQYF	TGTGCCAGCAGCCCCCGCGGAGCGGGAGCCTTAGATACGCAGTATTTT
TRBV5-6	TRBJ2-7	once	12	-	CASSLSTYEQYF	TGTGCCAGCAGCTTGAGTACCTACGAGCAGTACTTC
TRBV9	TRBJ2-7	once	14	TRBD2	CASSASGNGGEQYF	TGTGCCAGCAGCGCTAGCGGGAACGGGGGGGAGCAGTACTTC
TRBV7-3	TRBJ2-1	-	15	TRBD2	CASSLGTSGYNEQFF	TGTGCCAGCAGCTTGGGGACTAGCGGATACAATGAGCAGTTCTTC
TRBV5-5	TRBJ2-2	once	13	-	CASSIFTTGELFF	TGTGCCAGCAGCATTTTTACAACCGGGGAGCTGTTTTTT
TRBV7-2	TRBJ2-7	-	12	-	CASSLFSREQYF	TGTGCCAGCAGCTTATTTTCACGCGAGCAGTACTTC
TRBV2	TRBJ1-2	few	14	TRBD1	CASRTGTGGLGYTF	TGTGCCAGCAGGACCGGGACAGGGGGCTTGGGCTACACCTTC
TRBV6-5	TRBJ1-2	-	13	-	CASSYSTGSGYTF	TGTGCCAGCAGTTACTCGACTGGGTCGGGCTACACCTTC
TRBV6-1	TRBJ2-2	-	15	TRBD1	CASSEGTGLTGELFF	TGTGCCAGCAGTGAAGGGACAGGCCTTACCGGGGAGCTGTTTTTT
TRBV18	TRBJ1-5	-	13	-	CASSRDTNQPQHF	TGTGCCAGCTCACGAGACACCAATCAGCCCCAGCATTTT
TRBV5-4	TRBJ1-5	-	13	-	CASSFELRPPQHF	TGTGCCAGCAGCTTCGAGCTCCGTCCGCCCCAGCATTTT
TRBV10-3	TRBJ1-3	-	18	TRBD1	CAISPRGQGQTSGNTIYF	TGTGCCATCAGTCCTCGGGGACAGGGGCAAACCTCTGGAAACACCATATATTTT
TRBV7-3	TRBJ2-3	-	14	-	CASSLMEAADTQYF	TGTGCCAGCAGCTTAATGGAAGCGGCAGATACGCAGTATTTT
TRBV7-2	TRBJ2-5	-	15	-	CASSPLSIGLETQYF	TGTGCCAGCAGCCCGCTCTCGATAGGGCTGGAGACCCAGTACTTC
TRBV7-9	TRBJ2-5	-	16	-	CASSPTSGKGKETQYF	TGTGCCAGCAGCCCAACATCCGGGAAAGGGAAAGAGACCCAGTACTTC
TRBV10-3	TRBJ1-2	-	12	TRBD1	CAISRQGGGYTF	TGTGCCATCAGTCGACAGGGTGGGGGCTACACCTTC
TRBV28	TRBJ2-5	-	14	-	CASSQRAGRETQYF	TGTGCCAGCAGCCAACGGGCAGGGAGAGAGACCCAGTACTTC
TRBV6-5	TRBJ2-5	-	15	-	CASSFSSAAGGAQYF	TGTGCCAGCAGTTTTTCTAGCGCCGCAGGGGGGGCCCAGTACTTC
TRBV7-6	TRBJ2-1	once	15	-	CASSLVAPLGNEQFF	TGTGCCAGCAGCTTAGTAGCTCCCCTAGGTAATGAGCAGTTCTTC
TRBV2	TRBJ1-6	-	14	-	CASSGGEHDSPLHF	TGTGCCAGCAGTGGAGGGGAGCATGATTCACCCCTCCACTTT
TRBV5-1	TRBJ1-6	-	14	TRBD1	CASSLGGPDSPLHF	TGCGCCAGCAGCTTAGGGGGCCCGGATTCACCCCTCCACTTT
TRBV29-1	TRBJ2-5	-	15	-	CSVGVGGALGETQYF	TGCAGCGTTGGTGTTGGGGGGGCGCTTGGAGAGACCCAGTACTTC
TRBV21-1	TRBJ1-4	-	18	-	CASSKSHYCQGDNEKLFF	TGTGCCAGCAGCAAAAGCCACTATTGCCAGGGGGATAATGAAAAACTGTTTTTT
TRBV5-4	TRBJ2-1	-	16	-	CASRKDLAGTGYEQFF	TGTGCCAGCAGAAAAGACCTGGCGGGGACCGGATATGAGCAGTTCTTC
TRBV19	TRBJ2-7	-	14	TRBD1	CASTKRDRGDEQYF	TGTGCCAGTACTAAACGGGACAGGGGGGACGAGCAGTACTTC
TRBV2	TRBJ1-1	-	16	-	CASSESEGGRSTEAFF	TGTGCCAGCAGTGAATCGGAAGGGGGGCGGAGCACTGAAGCTTTCTTT
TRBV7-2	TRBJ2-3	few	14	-	CASSLLAGAHTQYF	TGTGCCAGCAGCTTACTCGCGGGGGCACATACGCAGTATTTT
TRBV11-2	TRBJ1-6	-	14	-	CASSSQGRDSPLHF	TGTGCCAGCAGCTCCCAGGGAAGGGATTCACCCCTCCACTTT
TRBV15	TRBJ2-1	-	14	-	CATSRVTPYNEQFF	TGTGCCACCAGCAGAGTTACCCCATACAATGAGCAGTTCTTC
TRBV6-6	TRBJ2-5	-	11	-	CATGAGETQYF	TGTGCCACCGGGGCCGGAGAGACCCAGTACTTC
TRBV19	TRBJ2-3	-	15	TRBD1	CASTAGTGDFDTQYF	TGTGCCAGTACCGCCGGGACAGGGGATTTTGATACGCAGTATTTT
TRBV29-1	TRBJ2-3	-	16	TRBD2	CSVVVSGGPSTDTQYF	TGCAGCGTTGTGGTTTCGGGGGGGCCTAGCACAGATACGCAGTATTTT
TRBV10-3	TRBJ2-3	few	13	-	CAISESEADTQYF	TGTGCCATCAGTGAGTCGGAAGCTGATACGCAGTATTTT
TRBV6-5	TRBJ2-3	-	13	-	CASSYQGTDTQYF	TGTGCCAGCAGTTACCAGGGCACAGATACGCAGTATTTT
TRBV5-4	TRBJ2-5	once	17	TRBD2	CASSSGTSGGTGETQYF	TGTGCCAGCAGCTCCGGGACTAGCGGGGGGACGGGAGAGACCCAGTACTTC
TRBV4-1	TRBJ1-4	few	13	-	CASSQTEDEKLFF	TGCGCCAGCAGCCAGACAGAGGATGAAAAACTGTTTTTT
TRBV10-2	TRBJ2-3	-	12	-	CASSEIGDTQYF	TGCGCCAGCAGTGAGATCGGGGATACGCAGTATTTT
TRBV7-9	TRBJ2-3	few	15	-	CASSPSGPRGDTQYF	TGTGCCAGCAGCCCCTCGGGCCCACGGGGAGATACGCAGTATTTT
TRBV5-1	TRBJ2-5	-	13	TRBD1	CASFATGRETQYF	TGCGCCAGCTTCGCGACAGGGCGCGAGACCCAGTACTTC
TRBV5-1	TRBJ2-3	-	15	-	CASSLANGRPDTQYF	TGCGCCAGCAGCTTGGCCAACGGCAGGCCAGATACGCAGTATTTT
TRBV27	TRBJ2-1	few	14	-	CASSLRDRGNEQFF	TGTGCCAGCAGTTTACGGGACCGAGGGAATGAGCAGTTCTTC
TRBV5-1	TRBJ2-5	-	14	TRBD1	CASSSAQGVETQYF	TGCGCCAGCAGCTCGGCACAGGGGGTTGAGACCCAGTACTTC
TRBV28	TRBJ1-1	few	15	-	CASYSGAGVNTEAFF	TGTGCCAGCTATTCAGGGGCAGGCGTTAACACTGAAGCTTTCTTT
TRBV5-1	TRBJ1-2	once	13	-	CASSFEFNYGYTF	TGCGCCAGCAGCTTTGAGTTTAACTATGGCTACACCTTC
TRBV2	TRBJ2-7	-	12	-	CASSAQGDEQYF	TGTGCCAGCAGTGCACAGGGTGACGAGCAGTACTTC
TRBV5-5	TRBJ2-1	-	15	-	CASSLSGGPIGQQFF	TGTGCCAGCAGCTTATCTGGGGGCCCAATCGGTCAGCAGTTCTTC
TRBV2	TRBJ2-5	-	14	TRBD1	CASTDDRGIGTQYF	TGTGCCAGCACTGATGACAGGGGGATCGGGACCCAGTACTTC
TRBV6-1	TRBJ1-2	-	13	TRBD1	CASSAGQGVGYTF	TGTGCCAGCAGTGCCGGACAGGGAGTTGGCTACACCTTC
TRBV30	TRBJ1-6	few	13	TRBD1	CAWSVTGGSPLHF	TGTGCCTGGAGTGTAACAGGGGGATCACCCCTCCACTTT
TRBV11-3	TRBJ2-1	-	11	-	CASSFGNEQFF	TGTGCCAGCAGCTTTGGCAATGAGCAGTTCTTC